This T cell receptor beta chain was found in a study of blood T cell repertoires in COVID-19. The overall study: From the United States, Italy and Spain came samples of acute and convalescent COVID-19. T cells, B-cell-depleted T cells, or PBMCs provided the cDNA or gDNA that served as material.

Study processing details: Estimation of nucleated cell counts relied on the amplification of reference gene primers. The repertoire was sequenced with immunoSEQ multiplex PCR; TCRdb's copy has only in-frame clones and lacks some. The V and J calls and clone size come from that table; D and trimming were worked out from the DNA. The data contain 250,000 or so clones, 87% of them seen just once; the ten biggest clones take up 3%. The V end was cut by 7 bases, the J end by 0 bases, with 7 bases between. The CDR3 consists of 13 residues. Germline V gives CDR1 SGHTA, CDR2 FQGNSA. The chain links TRBV7-2 to TRBJ2-1; a weak D match, TRBD2 (6 bases). This receptor was taken from a man between 18 and 29 years old with active or convalescent COVID-19. Source material: peripheral blood. The CDR3 DNA is TGTGCCAGCACCGGGAGCTCCTACAATGAGCAGTTCTTC. Its translation is CASTGSSYNEQFF.